The sequence of this T cell receptor beta chain was determined in a study of CD8 T cells in ankylosing spondylitis. Findings of the study overall: The clones that were linked to disease were reported to be significantly enriched in matched synovial fluid samples from ankylosing spondylitis patients. One TCR beta motif, made up of fewer than 10 highly homologous variants, appeared characteristic of ankylosing spondylitis blood. Relatively scarce in peripheral blood, disease-linked clones were CD8+.

TCRdb re-called the 5' RACE reads through MiXCR, storing one row per CDR3 protein. Of 800,000 to 900,000 distinct CDR3 sequences listed, 10% to 15% are singletons. There are many counts of this clonotype. Its cognate antigen is unknown. There are 12 residues in the CDR3. The V gene's germline CDR1 is DFQATT and CDR2 SNEGSKA (reference sequence). Between the trimmed V and J ends, which lost 4 bases and 6 bases, there was a span of 10 bases. The clonotype was recovered from a male donor with ankylosing spondylitis. The chain employs TRBV20-1 and TRBJ1-5; D is undetermined. What was sequenced was blood, either unsorted or a sorted T cell fraction (not recorded which). Here the CDR3 DNA reads TGCAGTGCTACCCAGTCGGGTCAGCCCCAGCATTTT. Its translation: CSATQSGQPQHF.